This TCR beta chain was found in a study of CD8+ T cells in alopecia areata. Study background: Each of the treated patients was given oral tofacitinib, 5 to 10 mg twice daily, for moderate-to-severe alopecia areata.

Broader study findings: Normal scalp showed lower clonality than lesional scalp, especially alopecia totalis/universalis. When scalp samples are sequenced, resident alphabeta T cells of normal skin are also captured.

CD4+ and CD8+ T cells were sorted from PBMCs. Regarding this clone: Its antigen remains unidentified.

RNA was isolated and reverse transcribed to cDNA, the sequencing template. Method: immunoSEQ multiplex PCR; TCRdb's copy keeps in-frame clones and lacks some. In the table there are around 65,000 clones, about half of which are singletons. The CDR3 contains 13 residues. Germline CDR1 MDHEN, CDR2 SYDVKM. Germline trimming cut 6 bases from V and 4 bases from J; bases unmatched to any gene: 5. The chain employs TRBV28 and TRBJ2-7, with 8 bases identical to TRBD1. This receptor was obtained from a human donor with alopecia areata. Here the sequenced sample was CD8+ T cells sorted from blood, taken at week 0. The CDR3 reads CASRDTGGYEQYF. In DNA, the CDR3 is TGTGCCAGCAGAGATACAGGGGGATACGAGCAGTACTTC.